This TCR beta chain was retrieved from a study of cytomegalovirus exposure and HLA in healthy donors. The study, taken as a whole, reports: The study reported that TCR beta sequences accurately predicted HLA-A and HLA-B alleles in most subjects. A likely sequencing artifact accounted for one observed cluster of highly shared sequence variants. One later analysis reportedly identified an Asian-associated ancestry cluster that showed fewer N-insertions than the approximately 700-donor mean.

CDR3 length: 15 amino acids. Germline V gene data show CDR1 as MNHNS and CDR2 as SASEGT. The V and J ends lost 4 bases and 4 bases, in that order; junction bases with no gene match: 3. On this clone itself: As yet, its antigen is unknown.

Vbeta (60) and Jbeta (13) primers were used in the PCR. Method: immunoSEQ multiplex PCR; TCRdb's copy keeps in-frame clones and lacks some. In the table there are around 140,000 clones, approximately 74% of which are singletons. Source material: PBMCs. The sequence was obtained from a male donor in good health and CMV-seronegative. The chain uses TRBV6-1 and TRBJ2-5, with 13 bases fitting TRBD2. The CDR3 loop reads CASSGTSGRGETQYF. CDR3 in DNA: TGTGCCAGCAGTGGGACTAGCGGGAGAGGAGAGACCCAGTACTTC.